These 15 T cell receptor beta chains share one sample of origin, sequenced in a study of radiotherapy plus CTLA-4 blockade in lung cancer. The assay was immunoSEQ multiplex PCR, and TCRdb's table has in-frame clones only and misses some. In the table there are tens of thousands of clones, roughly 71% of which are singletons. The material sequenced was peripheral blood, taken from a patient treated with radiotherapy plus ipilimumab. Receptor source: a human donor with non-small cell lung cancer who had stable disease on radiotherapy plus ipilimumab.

The CDR3 protein is CASSPEGTGRDEQYF. The CDR3 DNA reads as TGTGCCAGCAGCCCAGAGGGGACAGGGAGGGACGAGCAGTACTTC. This chain connects TRBV9 to TRBJ2-7; 9 bases match TRBD1. This CDR3 region has 15 residues. V gave up 4 bases and J gave up 5 bases; unmatched junction bases: 10. Germline CDR1 reads SGDLS; CDR2 reads YYNGEE.

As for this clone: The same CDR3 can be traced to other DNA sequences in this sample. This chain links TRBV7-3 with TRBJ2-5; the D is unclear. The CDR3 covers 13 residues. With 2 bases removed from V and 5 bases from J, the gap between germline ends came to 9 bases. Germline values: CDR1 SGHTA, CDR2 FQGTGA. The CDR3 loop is CASSLGGWETQYF. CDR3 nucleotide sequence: TGTGCCAGCAGCTTAGGCGGATGGGAGACCCAGTACTTC.

DNA of the CDR3: TGTGCCAGTAGTGCCGACCACAATCAGCCCCAGCATTTT. Translating it yields CASSADHNQPQHF. The genes are TRBV19 and TRBJ1-5; unclear D gene. Trimming removed 5 bases from V and 3 bases from J, with 8 bases in between. The CDR3 loop spans 13 amino acids. CDR1 is LNHDA and CDR2 is SQIVND in the germline V gene (reference sequence).

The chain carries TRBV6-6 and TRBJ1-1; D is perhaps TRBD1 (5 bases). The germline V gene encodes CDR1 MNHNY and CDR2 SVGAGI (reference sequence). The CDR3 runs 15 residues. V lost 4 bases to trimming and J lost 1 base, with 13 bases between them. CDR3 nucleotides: TGTGCCAGCAGTTCCCGGAGACAGTCGAACACTGAAGCTTTCTTT. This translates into CASSSRRQSNTEAFF.

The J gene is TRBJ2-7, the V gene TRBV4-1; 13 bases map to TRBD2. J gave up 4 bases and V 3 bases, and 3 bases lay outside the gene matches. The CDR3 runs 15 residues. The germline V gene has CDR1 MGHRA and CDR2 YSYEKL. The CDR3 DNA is TGCGCCAGCAGCCACGGACTAGCGGGAGAATACGAGCAGTACTTC. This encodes CASSHGLAGEYEQYF.

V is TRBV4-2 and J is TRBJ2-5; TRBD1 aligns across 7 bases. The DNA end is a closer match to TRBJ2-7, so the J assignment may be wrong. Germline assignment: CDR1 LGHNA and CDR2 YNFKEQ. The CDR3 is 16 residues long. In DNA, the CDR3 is TGTGCCAGCAGCCAATCAGACAGGGTTGTCACCTACGAGCAGTACTTC. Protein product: CASSQSDRVVTYEQYF.

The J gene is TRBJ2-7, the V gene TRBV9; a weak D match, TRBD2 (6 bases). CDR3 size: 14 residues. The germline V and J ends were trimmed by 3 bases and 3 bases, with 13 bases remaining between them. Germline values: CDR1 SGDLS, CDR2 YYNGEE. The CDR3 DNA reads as TGTGCCAGCAGCGGTGGAGGGACCAGCTACGAGCAGTACTTC. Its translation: CASSGGGTSYEQYF.

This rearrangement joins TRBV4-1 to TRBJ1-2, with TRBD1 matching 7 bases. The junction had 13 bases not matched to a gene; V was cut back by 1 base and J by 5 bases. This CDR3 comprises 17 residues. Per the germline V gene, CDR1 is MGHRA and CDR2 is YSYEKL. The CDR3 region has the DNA TGCGCCAGCAGCCAAGGGGGGAGGGGGCGAGCGGGGTATGGCTACACCTTC. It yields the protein CASSQGGRGRAGYGYTF.

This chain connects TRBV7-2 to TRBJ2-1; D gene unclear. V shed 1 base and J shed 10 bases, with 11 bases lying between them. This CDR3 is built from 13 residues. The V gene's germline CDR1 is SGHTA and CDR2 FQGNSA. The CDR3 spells CASSLESGQEQFF. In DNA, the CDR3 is TGTGCCAGCAGCTTAGAATCCGGGCAGGAGCAGTTCTTC.

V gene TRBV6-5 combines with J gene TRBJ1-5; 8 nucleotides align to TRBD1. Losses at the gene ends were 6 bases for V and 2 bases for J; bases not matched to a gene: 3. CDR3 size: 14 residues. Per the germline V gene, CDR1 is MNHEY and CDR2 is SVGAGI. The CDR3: CASRKGQGNQPQHF. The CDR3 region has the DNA TGTGCCAGCAGGAAGGGACAGGGCAATCAGCCCCAGCATTTT.

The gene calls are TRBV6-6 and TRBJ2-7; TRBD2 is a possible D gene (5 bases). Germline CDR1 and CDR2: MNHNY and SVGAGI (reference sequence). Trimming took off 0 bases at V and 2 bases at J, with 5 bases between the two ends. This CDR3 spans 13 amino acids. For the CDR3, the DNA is TGTGCCAGCAGTTACTCGCGGGCCTACGAGCAGTACTTC. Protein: CASSYSRAYEQYF.

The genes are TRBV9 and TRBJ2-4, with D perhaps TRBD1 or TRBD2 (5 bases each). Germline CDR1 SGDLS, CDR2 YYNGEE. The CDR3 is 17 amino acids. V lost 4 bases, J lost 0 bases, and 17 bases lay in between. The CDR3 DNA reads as TGTGCCAGCAGCCCCGATGGGGGAGTGCTAGCCAAAAACATTCAGTACTTC. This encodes CASSPDGGVLAKNIQYF.

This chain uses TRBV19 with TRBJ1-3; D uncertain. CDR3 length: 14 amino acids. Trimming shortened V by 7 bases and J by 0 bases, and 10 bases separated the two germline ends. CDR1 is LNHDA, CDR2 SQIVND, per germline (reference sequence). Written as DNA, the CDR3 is TGTGCCAGTAAGGAGGGTTCCTCTGGAAACACCATATATTTT. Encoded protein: CASKEGSSGNTIYF.

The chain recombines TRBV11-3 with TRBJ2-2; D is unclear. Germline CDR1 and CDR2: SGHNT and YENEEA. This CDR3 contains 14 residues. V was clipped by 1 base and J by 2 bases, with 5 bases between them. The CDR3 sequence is CASSLGPNTGELFF. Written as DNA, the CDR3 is TGTGCCAGCAGCTTAGGGCCTAACACCGGGGAGCTGTTTTTT. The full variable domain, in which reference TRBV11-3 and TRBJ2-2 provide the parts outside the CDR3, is EAGVVQSPRYKIIEKKQPVAFWCNPISGHNTLYWYLQNLGQGPELLIRYENEEAVDDSQLPKDRFSAERLKGVDSTLKIQPAELGDSAVYLCASSLGPNTGELFFGEGSRLTVL.

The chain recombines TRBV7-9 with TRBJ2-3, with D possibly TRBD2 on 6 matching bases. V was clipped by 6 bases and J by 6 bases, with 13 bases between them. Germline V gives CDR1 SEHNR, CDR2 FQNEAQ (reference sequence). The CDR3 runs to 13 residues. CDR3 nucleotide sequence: TGTGCCAGCAGACGGAGGGTGTGGGATACGCAGTATTTT. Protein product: CASRRRVWDTQYF.